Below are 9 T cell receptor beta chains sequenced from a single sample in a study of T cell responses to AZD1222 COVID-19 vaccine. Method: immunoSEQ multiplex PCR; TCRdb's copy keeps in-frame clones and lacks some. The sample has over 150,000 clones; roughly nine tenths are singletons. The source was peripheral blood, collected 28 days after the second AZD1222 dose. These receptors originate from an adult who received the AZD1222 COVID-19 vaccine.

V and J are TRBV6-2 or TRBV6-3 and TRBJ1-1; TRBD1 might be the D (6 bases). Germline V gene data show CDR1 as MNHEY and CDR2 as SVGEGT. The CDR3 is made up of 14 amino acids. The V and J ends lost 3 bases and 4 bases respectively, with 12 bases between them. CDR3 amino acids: CASSYGPGATEAFF. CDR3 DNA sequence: TGTGCCAGCAGTTATGGTCCAGGGGCCACTGAAGCTTTCTTT.

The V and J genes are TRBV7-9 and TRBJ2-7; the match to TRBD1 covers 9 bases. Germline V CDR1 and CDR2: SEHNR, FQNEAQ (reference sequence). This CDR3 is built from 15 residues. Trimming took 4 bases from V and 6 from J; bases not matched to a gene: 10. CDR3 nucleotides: TGTGCCAGCAGCTCTCTCCGGGACAGGGCTGGCGAGCAGTACTTC. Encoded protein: CASSSLRDRAGEQYF.

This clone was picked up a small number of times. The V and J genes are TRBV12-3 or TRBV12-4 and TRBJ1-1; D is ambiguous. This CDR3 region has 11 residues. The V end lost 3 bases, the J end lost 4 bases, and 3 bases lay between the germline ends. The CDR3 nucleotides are TGTGCCAGCAGTTTGTTCACTGAAGCTTTCTTT. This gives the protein CASSLFTEAFF.

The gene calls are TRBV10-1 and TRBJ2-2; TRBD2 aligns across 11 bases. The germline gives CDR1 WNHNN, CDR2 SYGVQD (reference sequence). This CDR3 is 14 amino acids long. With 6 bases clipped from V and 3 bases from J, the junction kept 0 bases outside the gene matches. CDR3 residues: CASRLAGDTGELFF. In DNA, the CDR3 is TGCGCCAGCAGACTAGCGGGGGACACCGGGGAGCTGTTTTTT.

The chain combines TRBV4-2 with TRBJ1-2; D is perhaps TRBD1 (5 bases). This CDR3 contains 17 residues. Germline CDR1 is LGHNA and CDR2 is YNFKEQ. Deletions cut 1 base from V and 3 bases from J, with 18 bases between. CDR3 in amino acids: CASSQGYAGSVDYGYTF. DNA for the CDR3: TGTGCCAGCAGCCAAGGTTATGCAGGGAGTGTGGACTATGGCTACACCTTC.

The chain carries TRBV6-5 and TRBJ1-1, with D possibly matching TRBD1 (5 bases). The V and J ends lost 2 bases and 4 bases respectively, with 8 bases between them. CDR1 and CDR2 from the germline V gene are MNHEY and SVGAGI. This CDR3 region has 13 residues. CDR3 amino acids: CASSYGGSTEAFF. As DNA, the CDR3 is TGTGCCAGCAGTTACGGGGGGTCCACTGAAGCTTTCTTT.

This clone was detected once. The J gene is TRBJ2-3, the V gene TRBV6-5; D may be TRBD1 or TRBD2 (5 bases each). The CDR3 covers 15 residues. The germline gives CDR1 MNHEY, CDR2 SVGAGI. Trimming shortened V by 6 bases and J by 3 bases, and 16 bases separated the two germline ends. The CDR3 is CASRRLRGRTDTQYF. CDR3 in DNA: TGTGCCAGCAGACGACTTCGGGGCCGGACAGATACGCAGTATTTT.

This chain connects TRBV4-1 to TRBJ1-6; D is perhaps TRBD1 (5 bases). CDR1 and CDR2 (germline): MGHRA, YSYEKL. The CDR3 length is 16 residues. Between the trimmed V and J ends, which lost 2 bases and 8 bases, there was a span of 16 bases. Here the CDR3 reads CASSQFLGTGDSPLHF. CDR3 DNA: TGCGCCAGCAGCCAATTTCTTGGGACGGGGGATTCACCCCTCCACTTT.

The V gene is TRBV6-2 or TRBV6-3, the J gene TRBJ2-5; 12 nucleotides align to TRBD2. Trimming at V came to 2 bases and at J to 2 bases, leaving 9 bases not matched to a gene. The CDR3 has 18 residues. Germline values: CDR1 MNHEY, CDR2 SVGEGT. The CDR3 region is CASSYLKGLAGVQETQYF. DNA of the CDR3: TGTGCCAGCAGTTACCTAAAGGGACTAGCGGGCGTTCAAGAGACCCAGTACTTC.